The 2 T cell receptor beta chains below come from one sample, sequenced in a study of blood T cell repertoires in COVID-19. TCRdb keeps only in-frame clones here, not all; method: immunoSEQ multiplex PCR. The sample shows hundreds of thousands of clones, roughly nine tenths of them seen only once. Sequencing input: peripheral blood. These receptors all come from a middle-aged man with acute or convalescent COVID-19.

There are a few counts of this clone. The chain employs TRBV3-1 (or the pseudogene TRBV3-2) and TRBJ1-6, with 7 bases that match TRBD1. V shed 4 bases, J shed 6 bases, and the junction held 9 bases outside the gene matches. Per germline, CDR1 LGHDT and CDR2 YNNKEL (reference sequence). This CDR3 has 16 residues. CDR3 nucleotide sequence: TGTGCCAGCAGCCGTGCAGGGGGGCGAATTAATTCACCCCTCCACTTT. Its translation: CASSRAGGRINSPLHF.

V and J are TRBV5-1 and TRBJ1-2; D remains ambiguous. The V gene's germline CDR1 is SGHRS and CDR2 YFSETQ. The length of the CDR3 is 12 residues. Trimming stripped 7 bases from V and 3 bases from J, with 10 bases between. This CDR3 reads CASSTRDYGYTF. In DNA form, the CDR3 reads TGCGCCAGCTCGACGAGGGACTATGGCTACACCTTC.